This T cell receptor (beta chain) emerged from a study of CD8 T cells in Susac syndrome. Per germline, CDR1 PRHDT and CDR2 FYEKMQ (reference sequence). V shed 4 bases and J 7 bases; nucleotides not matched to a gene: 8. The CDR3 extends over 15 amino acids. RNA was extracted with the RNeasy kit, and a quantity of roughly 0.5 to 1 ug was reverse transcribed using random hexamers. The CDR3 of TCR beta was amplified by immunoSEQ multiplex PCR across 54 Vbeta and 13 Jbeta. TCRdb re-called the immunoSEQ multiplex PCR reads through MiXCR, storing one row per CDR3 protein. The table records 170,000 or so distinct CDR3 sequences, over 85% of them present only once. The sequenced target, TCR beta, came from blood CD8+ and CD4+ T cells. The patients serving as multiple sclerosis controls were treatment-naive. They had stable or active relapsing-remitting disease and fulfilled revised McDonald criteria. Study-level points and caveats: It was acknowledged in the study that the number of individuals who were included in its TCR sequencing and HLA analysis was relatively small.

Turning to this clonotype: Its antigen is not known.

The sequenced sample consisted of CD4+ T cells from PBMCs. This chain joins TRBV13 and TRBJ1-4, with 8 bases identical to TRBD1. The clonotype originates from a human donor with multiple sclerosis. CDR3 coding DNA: TGTGCCAGCAGCTCGACCGGTACAGGGGGTGAAAAACTGTTTTTT. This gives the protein CASSSTGTGGEKLFF.